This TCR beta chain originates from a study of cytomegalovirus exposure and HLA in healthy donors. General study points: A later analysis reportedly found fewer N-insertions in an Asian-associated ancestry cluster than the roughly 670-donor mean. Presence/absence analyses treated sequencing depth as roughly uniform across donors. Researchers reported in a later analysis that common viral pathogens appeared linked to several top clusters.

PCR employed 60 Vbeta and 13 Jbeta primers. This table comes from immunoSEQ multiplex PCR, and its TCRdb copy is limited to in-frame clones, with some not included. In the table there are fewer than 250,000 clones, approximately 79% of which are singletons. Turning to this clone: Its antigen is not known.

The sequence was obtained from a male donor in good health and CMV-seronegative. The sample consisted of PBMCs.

CDR3 in amino acids: CASSDYGTGIVGGSYEQYF. In nucleotides, the CDR3 is TGTGCCAGCAGCGATTACGGGACAGGAATAGTCGGTGGCTCCTACGAGCAGTACTTC. This rearrangement joins TRBV5-4 to TRBJ2-7, with 8 nucleotides matching TRBD1. Germline V lookup: CDR1 SGHNT, CDR2 YYREEE (reference sequence). The CDR3 contains 19 residues. V was pared by 4 bases and J by 0 bases, with 18 bases of the junction left unmatched.